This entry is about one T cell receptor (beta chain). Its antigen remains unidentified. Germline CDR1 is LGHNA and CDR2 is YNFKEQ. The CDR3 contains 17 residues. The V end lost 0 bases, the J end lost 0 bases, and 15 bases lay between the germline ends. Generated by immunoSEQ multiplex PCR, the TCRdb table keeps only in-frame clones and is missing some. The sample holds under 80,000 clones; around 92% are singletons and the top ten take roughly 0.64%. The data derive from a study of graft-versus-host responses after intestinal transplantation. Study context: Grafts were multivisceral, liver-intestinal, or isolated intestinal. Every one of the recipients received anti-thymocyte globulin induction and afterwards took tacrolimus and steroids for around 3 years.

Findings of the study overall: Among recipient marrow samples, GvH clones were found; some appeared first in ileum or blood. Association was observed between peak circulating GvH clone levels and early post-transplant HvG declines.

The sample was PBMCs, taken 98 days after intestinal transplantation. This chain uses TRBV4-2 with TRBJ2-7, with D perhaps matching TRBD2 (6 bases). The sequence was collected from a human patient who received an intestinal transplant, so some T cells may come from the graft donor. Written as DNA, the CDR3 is TGTGCCAGCAGCCAAGAGCTTTCCCTAGCGAACTCCTACGAGCAGTACTTC. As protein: CASSQELSLANSYEQYF.